The sample holds many counts of the clone carrying this T cell receptor (beta chain). This sample is part of a study of early T cells in non-severe SARS-CoV-2 infection. The library protocol tagged individual cDNA molecules with unique molecular identifiers. In TCRdb, the 5' RACE reads were re-called with MiXCR into one record per CDR3 protein. This table holds 55,000 to 85,000 distinct CDR3 sequences, roughly 12% found once. Sequenced sample: whole blood. The TCR originated in an adult who was a healthcare worker with PCR-confirmed SARS-CoV-2 infection or an uninfected control (not recorded which).

The DNA of the CDR3 is TGCGCCAGCAGCGCAAGGACAGGGGGCGGGAATGAGCAGTTCTTC. Protein product: CASSARTGGGNEQFF. V is TRBV5-1 and J is TRBJ2-1, with 11 bases fitting TRBD1. CDR3 size: 15 residues. The junction had 7 bases not matched to a gene; V was cut back by 4 bases and J by 7 bases. Germline V lookup: CDR1 SGHRS, CDR2 YFSETQ.